One sample yielded the 6 T cell receptor beta chains listed below, sequenced in a study of blood T cell repertoires in COVID-19. Data came from immunoSEQ multiplex PCR; TCRdb stores just in-frame clones and leaves some out. The table includes 90,000 or so clones, more than 75% detected once. Sample: peripheral blood. Receptors were obtained from a human donor in a cohort sampled during active COVID-19.

This clone was detected only once. The chain combines TRBV5-1 with TRBJ2-1; unclear D gene. V was shortened by 0 bases and J by 0 bases, with 7 bases between the two germline ends. The CDR3 is 15 residues long. Germline CDR1 reads SGHRS; CDR2 reads YFSETQ. In nucleotides, the CDR3 is TGCGCCAGCAGCTTGGGCGCGAGCTCCTACAATGAGCAGTTCTTC. It specifies CASSLGASSYNEQFF.

This sequence joins TRBV7-2 and TRBJ1-1, with 7 bases aligning to TRBD1. Germline CDR1 and CDR2: SGHTA and FQGNSA. This CDR3 is built from 13 residues. Losses at the gene ends were 3 bases for V and 5 bases for J; bases not matched to a gene: 3. CDR3 protein: CASSLPGQTEAFF. As DNA, the CDR3 is TGTGCCAGCAGCTTGCCGGGACAGACTGAAGCTTTCTTT.

The chain carries TRBV5-4 and TRBJ1-6, with D maybe TRBD1 (6 bases). The CDR3 covers 14 residues. Germline-derived CDR1 and CDR2 are SGHNT and YYREEE (reference sequence). Trimming removed 2 bases from V and 9 bases from J, with 12 bases in between. This CDR3 reads CASSLQGSGSPLHF. The CDR3 DNA is TGTGCCAGCAGCTTACAGGGTTCAGGTTCACCCCTCCACTTT.

This rearrangement joins TRBV4-1 to TRBJ2-1, with TRBD2 identical over 9 bases. V was clipped by 0 bases and J by 4 bases; unmatched bases: 4. CDR3 length equals 16 residues. CDR1 and CDR2 (germline): MGHRA, YSYEKL. The CDR3 sequence: CASSQDGSGGYNEQFF. The CDR3 nucleotides read TGCGCCAGCAGCCAAGATGGAAGCGGGGGGTACAATGAGCAGTTCTTC.

The J gene is TRBJ2-1, the V gene TRBV5-4; D is ambiguous. From germline, CDR1 is SGHNT and CDR2 YYREEE (reference sequence). There are 14 residues in the CDR3. The V end lost 4 bases, the J end lost 1 base, and 9 bases lay between the germline ends. The CDR3: CASSPWASYNEQFF. In nucleotides, the CDR3 is TGTGCCAGCAGCCCCTGGGCTTCCTACAATGAGCAGTTCTTC.

The chain combines TRBV6-5 with TRBJ1-2; D perhaps matches TRBD1 (5 bases). Trimming pared 0 bases from V and 5 bases from J, leaving 16 bases between. This CDR3 has 16 residues. The germline V gene has CDR1 MNHEY and CDR2 SVGAGI. The CDR3 here is CASSYSRLTAGYGYTF. The CDR3 region has the DNA TGTGCCAGCAGTTACTCGAGATTGACAGCCGGATATGGCTACACCTTC.